This paragraph reports one T cell receptor beta chain. The antigen is not known. The entry originates in a study of T cell responses to AZD1222 COVID-19 vaccine. General study points: A mostly white British donor set with more females was recruited, and clonal diversity was possibly underestimated.

Repertoires were generated with immunoSEQ multiplex PCR, while TCRdb's copy carries only in-frame clones and drops some. Seen here are tens of thousands of clones, 70% to 85% observed once, and the top ten hold 20%. Germline V gene data show CDR1 as SEHNR and CDR2 as FQNEAQ (reference sequence). The CDR3 contains 16 residues. The ends lost 0 bases at V and 5 bases at J; junction bases unmatched: 9. The receptor was isolated from an adult in good health. The sample was peripheral blood, taken on day 0 of MenACWY control vaccination. J is TRBJ1-2 and V is TRBV7-9; 7 bases align to TRBD1. For the CDR3, the DNA is TGTGCCAGCAGCTTAGCGTCCGGGACAGCAATTTATGGCTACACCTTC. Its translation is CASSLASGTAIYGYTF.